This TCR beta chain derives from a study of OX40 agonist ivuxolimab in advanced cancers. Overall study: At 0.01 to 10 mg/kg, ivuxolimab was administered intravenously to patients every 2 weeks. The group had a mean age of roughly 65 years, ranged from 23 to 79, and was roughly 80% male.

The data were produced by immunoSEQ multiplex PCR, yet TCRdb's version contains in-frame clones alone and is incomplete. The data show under 15,000 clones, around 74% seen once. A word on this clone: Antigen: not known.

Study-wide findings and caveats: Fewer expanded clones were found on average in CD4+ than in CD8+ T cells. Some of the lowest clonal expansion was seen in partial responders at 0.1-3.0 mg/kg.

The source material was CD4+ or CD8+ T cells sorted from blood, sampled in a trial of the OX40 agonist ivuxolimab. The sequence came from an adult with an advanced solid tumor such as melanoma, head and neck, liver or kidney cancer.

DNA for the CDR3: TGCAGCGTTGAATTTGTGTATGGGGAAAACACCGGGGAGCTGTTTTTT. The encoded protein is CSVEFVYGENTGELFF. The gene calls are TRBV29-1 and TRBJ2-2; D unresolved. This CDR3 region has 16 residues. Trimming left V 2 bases short and J 2 bases short, with 15 bases between. The germline V gene encodes CDR1 SQVTM and CDR2 ANQGSEA.